This record looks at one TCR beta chain sequence and its context. Its antigen remains unidentified. These data originate in a study of shared clonotypes between healthy human individuals. Naive CD8 populations comprised CD45RO-negative cells positively selected for CCR7, excluding terminally differentiated effector memory CD45RA+ cells. Measured with immunoSEQ multiplex PCR; TCRdb has only the in-frame clones, and not every one. The sample comprises some 2 million clones, over 85% of which are singletons, and around 1% rests with the top ten. Per germline, CDR1 SEHNR and CDR2 FQNEAQ (reference sequence). With V trimmed by 5 bases and J by 9 bases, 9 bases remained unmatched. The CDR3 is made up of 15 amino acids. Findings of the study overall: Generally, naive subsets (rather than memory subsets) showed larger estimated richness.

This clonotype was sampled from a man younger than 30 in good health. The chain combines TRBV7-9 with TRBJ2-1, with TRBD2 identical over 11 bases. The source material was naive CD8+ T cells sorted from blood. Here the CDR3 DNA reads TGTGCCAGCAGCCGAGTAGCGGGAGGGGGTAGTGAGCAGTTCTTC. This codes for CASSRVAGGGSEQFF. Complete variable domain (other parts from reference TRBV7-9 and TRBJ2-1): DTGVSQNPRHKITKRGQNVTFRCDPISEHNRLYWYRQTLGQGPEFLTYFQNEAQLEKSRLLSDRFSAERPKGSFSTLEIQRTEQGDSAMYLCASSRVAGGGSEQFFGPGTRLTVL.